The rows below give T cell receptor beta chains drawn from one sample of a study of control samples from healthy donors and cancer patients. The table came from immunoSEQ multiplex PCR; TCRdb's copy has only in-frame clones and leaves some out. The sample carries about 150,000 clones, 90% to 95% recorded once. The specimen was blood. The receptors come from a man in his forties in good health. The CDR3 runs from the conserved cysteine through the conserved F or W. The D gene is left open where the match is weak. Only some rows state a clone size, as once, few, many or a class for expanded clones.

d_gene: -
j_gene: TRBJ2-3
v_gene: TRBV19
abundance: -
CDR3aa: CASSAQGRRTDTQYF
CDR3nt: TGTGCCAGTAGTGCCCAGGGGCGGAGGACAGATACGCAGTATTTT

d_gene: TRBD2
j_gene: TRBJ2-1
v_gene: TRBV11-2
abundance: -
CDR3aa: CASSLAAGAPGGEQFF
CDR3nt: TGTGCCAGCAGCTTAGCAGCGGGGGCGCCAGGAGGTGAGCAGTTCTTC

d_gene: -
j_gene: TRBJ2-2
v_gene: TRBV9
abundance: -
CDR3aa: CAGSQGGGIAKLQTGELFF
CDR3nt: TGTGCCGGCAGCCAAGGAGGGGGCATCGCTAAGTTACAGACCGGGGAGCTGTTTTTT

d_gene: -
j_gene: TRBJ1-2
v_gene: TRBV6-5
abundance: -
CDR3aa: CASRTGDVRGYTF
CDR3nt: TGTGCCAGCAGGACAGGAGACGTCCGGGGCTACACCTTC

d_gene: -
j_gene: TRBJ2-7
v_gene: TRBV7-9
abundance: few
CDR3aa: CASSFLRGGSEQYF
CDR3nt: TGTGCCAGCAGCTTCCTAAGGGGAGGTAGCGAGCAGTACTTC

d_gene: -
j_gene: TRBJ1-5
v_gene: TRBV9
abundance: once
CDR3aa: CASSVDPDSNQPQHF
CDR3nt: TGTGCCAGCAGCGTAGATCCGGATAGCAATCAGCCCCAGCATTTT

d_gene: -
j_gene: TRBJ2-2
v_gene: TRBV2
abundance: -
CDR3aa: CASDDSSNTGELFF
CDR3nt: TGTGCCAGCGATGACAGCTCGAACACCGGGGAGCTGTTTTTT

d_gene: TRBD2
j_gene: TRBJ2-2
v_gene: TRBV24-1
abundance: -
CDR3aa: CATSGWEGTGELFF
CDR3nt: TGTGCCACTTCAGGCTGGGAGGGCACCGGGGAGCTGTTTTTT

d_gene: TRBD2
j_gene: TRBJ2-1
v_gene: TRBV19
abundance: -
CDR3aa: CASSLSGGAGEQFF
CDR3nt: TGTGCCAGTAGCCTTAGCGGGGGGGCTGGAGAGCAGTTCTTC

d_gene: TRBD1
j_gene: TRBJ1-2
v_gene: TRBV3-1/TRBV3-2
abundance: -
CDR3aa: CASSATGQAPYGYTF
CDR3nt: TGTGCCAGCAGTGCGACCGGACAGGCCCCCTATGGCTACACCTTC

d_gene: -
j_gene: TRBJ1-2
v_gene: TRBV28
abundance: -
CDR3aa: CASEAGVGGYTF
CDR3nt: TGTGCCAGCGAAGCCGGGGTGGGTGGCTACACCTTC

d_gene: -
j_gene: TRBJ2-3
v_gene: TRBV7-9
abundance: -
CDR3aa: CASSPSGGTPDTQYF
CDR3nt: TGTGCCAGCAGCCCCAGCGGTGGTACTCCAGATACGCAGTATTTT

d_gene: TRBD1
j_gene: TRBJ2-7
v_gene: TRBV6-1
abundance: -
CDR3aa: CASSEWDRGRNEQYF
CDR3nt: TGTGCCAGCAGTGAATGGGACAGGGGGAGGAACGAGCAGTACTTC

d_gene: TRBD1
j_gene: TRBJ2-7
v_gene: TRBV6-2/TRBV6-3
abundance: -
CDR3aa: CASSYRGQIYEQYF
CDR3nt: TGTGCCAGCAGTTATAGGGGACAGATCTACGAGCAGTACTTC

d_gene: TRBD1
j_gene: TRBJ1-5
v_gene: TRBV19
abundance: -
CDR3aa: CASGDRAYSNQPQHF
CDR3nt: TGTGCCAGTGGGGACAGAGCCTATAGCAATCAGCCCCAGCATTTT

d_gene: TRBD1
j_gene: TRBJ1-2
v_gene: TRBV30
abundance: -
CDR3aa: CAWSDGTAYGYTF
CDR3nt: TGTGCCTGGAGTGACGGGACAGCCTATGGCTACACCTTC

d_gene: -
j_gene: TRBJ1-2
v_gene: TRBV28
abundance: -
CDR3aa: CASSLSPTGQYGYTF
CDR3nt: TGTGCCAGCAGTTTATCCCCCACCGGACAATATGGCTACACCTTC

d_gene: TRBD1
j_gene: TRBJ1-4
v_gene: TRBV6-6
abundance: -
CDR3aa: CASSYSGGGEKLFF
CDR3nt: TGTGCCAGCAGTTACTCAGGGGGCGGGGAAAAACTGTTTTTT

d_gene: -
j_gene: TRBJ1-2
v_gene: TRBV6-5
abundance: -
CDR3aa: CASSRLGAEGYTF
CDR3nt: TGTGCCAGCAGCCGGCTAGGAGCGGAGGGCTACACCTTC

d_gene: -
j_gene: TRBJ2-1
v_gene: TRBV12-5
abundance: -
CDR3aa: CASGLDRKAYNEQFF
CDR3nt: TGTGCTAGTGGTTTAGACAGGAAGGCCTACAATGAGCAGTTCTTC

d_gene: -
j_gene: TRBJ2-6
v_gene: TRBV30
abundance: -
CDR3aa: CAGLSGANVLTF
CDR3nt: TGTGCCGGACTTTCTGGGGCCAACGTCCTGACTTTC

d_gene: -
j_gene: TRBJ1-3
v_gene: TRBV19
abundance: once
CDR3aa: CASSINRDSGNTIYF
CDR3nt: TGTGCCAGTAGTATAAACCGGGACTCTGGAAACACCATATATTTT

d_gene: -
j_gene: TRBJ1-6
v_gene: TRBV6-5
abundance: -
CDR3aa: CASKKETYNSPLHF
CDR3nt: TGTGCCAGCAAAAAGGAAACGTATAATTCACCCCTCCACTTT

d_gene: -
j_gene: TRBJ2-3
v_gene: TRBV9
abundance: -
CDR3aa: CASSANPRNPGVDTQYF
CDR3nt: TGTGCCAGCAGCGCCAACCCGAGGAACCCCGGAGTGGATACGCAGTATTTT

d_gene: -
j_gene: TRBJ2-3
v_gene: TRBV27
abundance: -
CDR3aa: CASSSIGTTDTQYF
CDR3nt: TGTGCCAGCAGTTCCATTGGGACTACAGATACGCAGTATTTT